Reported below is one TCR beta chain. This sample is drawn from a study of blood T cell repertoires in COVID-19. Across the study: Italy, Spain and the United States were the sources of the convalescent and acute COVID-19 samples. PBMCs, B-cell-depleted T cells, or T cells were the source of the cDNA or gDNA that made up the material.

How the authors handled the data: Reference gene primer amplification yielded estimated nucleated cell counts. Profiling relied on immunoSEQ multiplex PCR, and the TCRdb table lists in-frame clones only, not all of them. For V, J and clone size, that table is used; D and trimming come from the DNA. The data contain about 53,000 clones, 78% of them singletons. The V gene end was trimmed by 6 bases and the J gene end by 10 bases; junction bases not matched to a gene: 5. In germline, CDR1 is MDHEN, CDR2 SYDVKM. The CDR3 totals 12 residues. The V gene is TRBV28, the J gene TRBJ2-1; TRBD2 aligns across 8 bases. The TCR originated in a human donor with active or convalescent COVID-19. The donor label of this sample is uncertain. Sequencing was carried out using peripheral blood. The CDR3 sequence is CASRGAGVEQFF. The CDR3 nucleotides are TGTGCCAGCAGGGGAGCGGGAGTCGAGCAGTTCTTC.